A single sample gave rise to the 7 T cell receptor beta chains below, sequenced in a study of regulatory dendritic cells for organ transplantation. Sequencing used immunoSEQ multiplex PCR; TCRdb keeps in-frame clones, though not all of them. The sample records approximately 12,000 clones, 74% being singletons. Allogeneic regulatory or mature dendritic cells were co-cultured for four to six days with CFSE-labeled sorted T cells at 1:10. These receptors lack a known antigen. Sequencing input: naive CD4+ T cells from blood cultured with regulatory dendritic cells. As for subset: CD45RA+ naive T cells. These receptors were collected from a human donor in good health.

This clone is termed medium-sized. This rearrangement joins TRBV30 to TRBJ1-4; D may be TRBD1 (5 bases). The V end was cut by 0 bases, the J end by 8 bases, with 10 bases between. The CDR3 extends over 13 amino acids. Germline CDR1 reads GTSNPN; CDR2 reads SVGIG (reference sequence). This CDR3 is CAWSVEQAEKLFF. For the CDR3, the DNA is TGTGCCTGGAGTGTCGAACAGGCCGAAAAACTGTTTTTT.

V is TRBV5-8 and J is TRBJ1-2; TRBD1 matches 7 bases. The CDR3 is made up of 13 amino acids. Germline loops: CDR1 SGHTS, CDR2 YDEGEE. V gave up 8 bases and J gave up 8 bases; unmatched junction bases: 12. The CDR3 protein is CASTGVWGRGYTF. DNA for the CDR3: TGTGCCAGTACAGGGGTATGGGGCCGAGGCTACACCTTC.

The chain combines TRBV4-3 with TRBJ1-2, with D perhaps TRBD1 (6 bases). CDR3 size: 14 residues. The germline V gene encodes CDR1 LGHNA and CDR2 YSLEER. Trimming took 1 base from V and 8 from J, leaving 14 bases between them. The CDR3 loop reads CASSQAGGARGYTF. Written as DNA, the CDR3 is TGCGCCAGCAGCCAAGCGGGGGGCGCGAGGGGCTACACCTTC.

The chain has TRBV2 and TRBJ2-5; the D gene is possibly TRBD1 (6 bases). The CDR3 extends over 15 amino acids. V lost 1 base and J 2 bases, leaving 11 bases between the germline ends. CDR1 and CDR2 from the germline V gene are SNHLY and FYNNEI. The CDR3 sequence: CASSEEVTGQETQYF. The CDR3 region has the DNA TGTGCCAGCAGTGAAGAGGTCACAGGGCAAGAGACCCAGTACTTC.

The V call is TRBV19, the J call TRBJ2-3, with a possible D match to TRBD1 (6 bases). Trimming removed 5 bases at V and 3 bases at J, with 9 bases between. This CDR3 has 13 residues. Germline CDR1 and CDR2: LNHDA and SQIVND (reference sequence). CDR3 DNA sequence: TGTGCCAGTAGTTACAGGGAAACAGATACGCAGTATTTT. Its protein product is CASSYRETDTQYF.

This clone was picked up one time. The CDR3 is CASSLGQGAYNEQFF. Here the CDR3 DNA reads TGTGCCAGCAGCTTGGGACAGGGGGCCTACAATGAGCAGTTCTTC. The rearrangement joins TRBV7-9 to TRBJ2-1, with 11 bases aligning to TRBD1. With V trimmed by 3 bases and J by 2 bases, 0 bases remained unmatched. Germline values: CDR1 SEHNR, CDR2 FQNEAQ (reference sequence). The CDR3 length is 15 residues. The full variable domain, its missing parts supplied by reference TRBV7-9 and TRBJ2-1, is DTGVSQNPRHKITKRGQNVTFRCDPISEHNRLYWYRQTLGQGPEFLTYFQNEAQLEKSRLLSDRFSAERPKGSFSTLEIQRTEQGDSAMYLCASSLGQGAYNEQFFGPGTRLTVL.

This chain uses TRBV6-4 with TRBJ2-2; 8 bases align to TRBD2. Unmatched junction bases numbered 1, after V lost 2 bases and J lost 5 bases. The CDR3 runs to 14 residues. CDR1 is MRHNA, CDR2 SNTAGT, per germline. The CDR3 reads CASSDQRGTGELFF. The DNA for the CDR3 is TGTGCCAGCAGTGACCAGCGGGGGACCGGGGAGCTGTTTTTT.